A single T cell receptor beta chain is shown here with its context. Sequencing was performed with immunoSEQ multiplex PCR; in TCRdb, only in-frame clones are kept and a portion is missing. The table records 50,000 to 85,000 clones, roughly two thirds of them present only once. This specimen comes from a study of PD-1 blockade in classical Hodgkin lymphoma. V lost 1 base, J lost 0 bases, and 7 bases lay in between. This CDR3 spans 15 amino acids. Germline V gene data show CDR1 as SGHTA and CDR2 as FQGTGA. The patients all showed relapse after autologous stem cell transplantation, while their brentuximab vedotin exposure varied.

The chain has TRBV7-3 and TRBJ1-3, with D hard to call. Sequenced material: peripheral blood mononuclear cells (PBMCs), taken before the second cycle of nivolumab. The receptor was isolated from a human donor with classical Hodgkin lymphoma. For the CDR3, the DNA is TGTGCCAGCAGCTTAATCACAGACTCTGGAAACACCATATATTTT. Residues: CASSLITDSGNTIYF.